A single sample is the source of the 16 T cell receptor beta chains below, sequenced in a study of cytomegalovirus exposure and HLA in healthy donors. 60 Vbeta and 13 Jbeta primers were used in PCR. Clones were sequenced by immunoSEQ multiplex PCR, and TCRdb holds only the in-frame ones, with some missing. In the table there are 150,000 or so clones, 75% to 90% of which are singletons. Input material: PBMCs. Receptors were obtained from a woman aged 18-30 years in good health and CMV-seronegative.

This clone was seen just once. The CDR3 coding sequence is TGTGCCAGCAGTTCCCGGGACAGGGCGGCTTTCTTT. Protein sequence: CASSSRDRAAFF. The chain is built from TRBV28 and TRBJ1-1; 9 bases are shared with TRBD1. Germline CDR1 reads MDHEN; CDR2 reads SYDVKM. The CDR3 consists of 12 residues. Trimming took 4 bases from V and 11 from J; bases not matched to a gene: 5. Filled out from reference TRBV28 and TRBJ1-1, the complete variable domain reads DVKVTQSSRYLVKRTGEKVFLECVQDMDHENMFWYRQDPGLGLRLIYFSYDVKMKEKGDIPEGYSVSREKKERFSLILESASTNQTSMYLCASSSRDRAAFFGQGTRLTVV.

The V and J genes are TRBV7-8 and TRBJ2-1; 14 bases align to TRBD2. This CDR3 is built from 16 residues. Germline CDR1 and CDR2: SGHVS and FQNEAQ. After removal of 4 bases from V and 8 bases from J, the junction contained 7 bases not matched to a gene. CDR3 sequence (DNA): TGTGCCAGCAGCTCCGCGGGACTAGCGGGAGAGGATGAGCAGTTCTTC. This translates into CASSSAGLAGEDEQFF.

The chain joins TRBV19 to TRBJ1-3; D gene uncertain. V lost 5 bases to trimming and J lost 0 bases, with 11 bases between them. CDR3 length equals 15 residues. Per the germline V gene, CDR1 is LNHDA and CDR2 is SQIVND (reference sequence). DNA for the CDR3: TGTGCCAGTAGTGCATCCTATAACTCTGGAAACACCATATATTTT. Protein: CASSASYNSGNTIYF.

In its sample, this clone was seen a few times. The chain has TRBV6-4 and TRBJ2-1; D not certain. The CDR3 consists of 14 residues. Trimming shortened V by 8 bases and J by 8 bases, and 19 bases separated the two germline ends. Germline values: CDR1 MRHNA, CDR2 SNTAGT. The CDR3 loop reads CASAGSPERDEQFF. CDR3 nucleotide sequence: TGTGCCAGCGCCGGATCACCAGAACGGGATGAGCAGTTCTTC.

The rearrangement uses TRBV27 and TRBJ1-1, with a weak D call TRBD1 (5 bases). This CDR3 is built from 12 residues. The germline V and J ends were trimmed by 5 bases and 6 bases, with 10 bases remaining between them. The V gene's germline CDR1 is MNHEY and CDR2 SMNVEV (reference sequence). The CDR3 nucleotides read TGTGCCAGCAGTGGCGACAGCTCTGAAGCTTTCTTT. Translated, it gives CASSGDSSEAFF.

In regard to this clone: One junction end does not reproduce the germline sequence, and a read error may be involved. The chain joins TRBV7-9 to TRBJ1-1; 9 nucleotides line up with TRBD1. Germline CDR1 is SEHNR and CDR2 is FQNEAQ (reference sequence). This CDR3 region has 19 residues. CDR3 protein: CSSSLSLSGQGRGLYEAFF. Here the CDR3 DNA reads TGTTCCAGCAGCTTATCCCTTAGTGGACAGGGGAGGGGGCTTTATGAAGCTTTCTTT.

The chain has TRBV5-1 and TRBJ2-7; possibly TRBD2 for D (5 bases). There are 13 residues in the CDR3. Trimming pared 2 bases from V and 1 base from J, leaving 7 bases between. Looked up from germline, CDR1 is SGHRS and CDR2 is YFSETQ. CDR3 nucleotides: TGCGCCAGCAGCTTCCGGGAATCCTACGAGCAGTACTTC. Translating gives CASSFRESYEQYF.

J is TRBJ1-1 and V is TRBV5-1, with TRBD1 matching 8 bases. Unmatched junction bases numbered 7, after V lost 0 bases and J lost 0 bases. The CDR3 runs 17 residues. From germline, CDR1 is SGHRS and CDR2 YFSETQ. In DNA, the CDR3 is TGCGCCAGCAGCTTGGGGAACAGGGGGAACATGAACACTGAAGCTTTCTTT. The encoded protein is CASSLGNRGNMNTEAFF.

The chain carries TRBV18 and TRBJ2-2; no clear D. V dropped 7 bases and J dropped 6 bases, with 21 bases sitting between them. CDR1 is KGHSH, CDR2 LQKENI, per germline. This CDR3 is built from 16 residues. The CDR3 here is CASYLGRQLGAGELFF. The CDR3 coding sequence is TGTGCCAGCTACTTGGGCAGGCAGCTCGGCGCCGGGGAGCTGTTTTTT.

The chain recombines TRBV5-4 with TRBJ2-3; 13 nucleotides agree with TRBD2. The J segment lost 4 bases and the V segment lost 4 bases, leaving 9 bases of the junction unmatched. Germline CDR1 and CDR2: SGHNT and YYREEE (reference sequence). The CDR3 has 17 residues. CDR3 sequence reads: CASSPLTSGGKADTQYF. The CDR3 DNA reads TGTGCCAGCAGCCCCCTGACTAGCGGGGGGAAGGCAGATACGCAGTATTTT. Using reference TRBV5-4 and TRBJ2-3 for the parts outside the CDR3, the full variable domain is ETGVTQSPTHLIKTRGQQVTLRCSSQSGHNTVSWYQQALGQGPQFIFQYYREEENGRGNFPPRFSGLQFPNYSSELNVNALELDDSALYLCASSPLTSGGKADTQYFGPGTRLTVL.

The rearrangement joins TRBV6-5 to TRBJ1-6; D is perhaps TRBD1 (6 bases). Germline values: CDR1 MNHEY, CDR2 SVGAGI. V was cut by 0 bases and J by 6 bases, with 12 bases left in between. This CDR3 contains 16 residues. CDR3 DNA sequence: TGTGCCAGCAGTTACTCGAAAACAGGGTCTAATTCACCCCTCCACTTT. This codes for CASSYSKTGSNSPLHF.

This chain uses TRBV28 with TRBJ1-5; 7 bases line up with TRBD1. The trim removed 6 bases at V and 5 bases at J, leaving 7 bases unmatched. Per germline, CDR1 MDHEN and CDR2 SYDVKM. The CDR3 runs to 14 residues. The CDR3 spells CASSHGTVDQPQHF. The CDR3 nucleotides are TGTGCCAGCAGCCACGGGACAGTCGATCAGCCCCAGCATTTT. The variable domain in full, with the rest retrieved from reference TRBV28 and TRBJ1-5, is DVKVTQSSRYLVKRTGEKVFLECVQDMDHENMFWYRQDPGLGLRLIYFSYDVKMKEKGDIPEGYSVSREKKERFSLILESASTNQTSMYLCASSHGTVDQPQHFGDGTRLSIL.

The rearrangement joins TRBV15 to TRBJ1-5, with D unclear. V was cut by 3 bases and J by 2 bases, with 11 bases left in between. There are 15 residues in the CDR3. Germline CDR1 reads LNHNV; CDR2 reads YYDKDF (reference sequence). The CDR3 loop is CATSSDNGGNQPQHF. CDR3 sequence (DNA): TGTGCCACCAGCAGCGACAACGGGGGCAATCAGCCCCAGCATTTT.

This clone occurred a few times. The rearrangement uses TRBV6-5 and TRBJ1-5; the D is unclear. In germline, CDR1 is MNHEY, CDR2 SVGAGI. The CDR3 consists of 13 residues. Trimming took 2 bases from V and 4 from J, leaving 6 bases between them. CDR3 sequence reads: CASSYAGNQPQHF. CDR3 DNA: TGTGCCAGCAGTTACGCGGGGAATCAGCCCCAGCATTTT.

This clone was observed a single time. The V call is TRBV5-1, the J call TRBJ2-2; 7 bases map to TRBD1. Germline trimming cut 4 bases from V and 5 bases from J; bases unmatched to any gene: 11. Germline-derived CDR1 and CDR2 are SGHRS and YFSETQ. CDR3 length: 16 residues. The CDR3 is CASSRQGSIGTGELFF. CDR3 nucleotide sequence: TGCGCCAGCAGCCGACAGGGATCAATCGGAACCGGGGAGCTGTTTTTT. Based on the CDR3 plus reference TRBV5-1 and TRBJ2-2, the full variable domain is KAGVTQTPRYLIKTRGQQVTLSCSPISGHRSVSWYQQTPGQGLQFLFEYFSETQRNKGNFPGRFSGRQFSNSRSEMNVSTLELGDSALYLCASSRQGSIGTGELFFGEGSRLTVL.

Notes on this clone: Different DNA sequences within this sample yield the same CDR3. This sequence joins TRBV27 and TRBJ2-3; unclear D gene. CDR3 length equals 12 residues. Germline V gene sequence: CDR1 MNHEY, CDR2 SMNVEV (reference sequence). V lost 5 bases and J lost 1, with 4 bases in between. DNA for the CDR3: TGTGCCAGCAGTCCAGGCACAGATACGCAGTATTTT. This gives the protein CASSPGTDTQYF.